This is a list of T cell receptor beta chains from one sample in a study of T cell responses to AZD1222 COVID-19 vaccine. Assay: immunoSEQ multiplex PCR; the TCRdb copy retains only in-frame clones and omits some. The sample has approximately 120,000 clones, more than 65% seen once. Material: peripheral blood, obtained 28 days after the second AZD1222 dose. These TCRs come from an adult who received the AZD1222 COVID-19 vaccine. The CDR3 runs from the conserved cysteine through the conserved F or W. D genes are given only for firm matches. Some rows mark clone size as missing; the rest say once, few, many or name a class of expanded clone.

d_call	v_call	j_call	clone_size	cdr3_aa	cdr3_nt
-	TRBV5-1	TRBJ1-2	-	CASSQSTDGYTF	TGCGCCAGCAGCCAATCGACAGATGGCTACACCTTC
TRBD1	TRBV28	TRBJ1-2	once	CATGTGPLYGYTF	TGTGCCACTGGGACAGGCCCTCTCTATGGCTACACCTTC
-	TRBV12-3/TRBV12-4	TRBJ1-1	-	CASSLGRWTEAFF	TGTGCCAGCAGTTTAGGGCGGTGGACTGAAGCTTTCTTT
TRBD1	TRBV15	TRBJ1-5	-	CATSRDSGTGDGTQPQHF	TGTGCCACCAGCAGAGATAGTGGGACAGGCGACGGGACTCAGCCCCAGCATTTT
-	TRBV28	TRBJ1-5	-	CASRPNQAGNQPQHF	TGTGCCAGCAGACCGAACCAAGCAGGGAATCAGCCCCAGCATTTT
-	TRBV7-9	TRBJ2-7	-	CASSFSSAGSYEQYF	TGTGCCAGCAGCTTTAGTTCGGCGGGGTCATACGAGCAGTACTTC
-	TRBV6-6	TRBJ1-4	-	CASRRGITNEKLFF	TGTGCCAGCAGAAGGGGGATAACTAATGAAAAACTGTTTTTT
TRBD2	TRBV3-1/TRBV3-2	TRBJ2-3	-	CASSQVLGLAGVTQYF	TGTGCCAGCAGCCAAGTTTTGGGCCTAGCGGGGGTTACGCAGTATTTT
-	TRBV20-1	TRBJ2-3	once	CSASRSGPGTDTQYF	TGCAGTGCGAGTCGGAGCGGGCCCGGCACAGATACGCAGTATTTT
-	TRBV2	TRBJ2-3	-	CASSDITRSDTQYF	TGTGCCAGCAGTGATATAACCAGATCGGATACGCAGTATTTT
TRBD1	TRBV7-2	TRBJ1-2	-	CASSFVGDRGGYGYTF	TGTGCCAGCAGCTTCGTAGGTGACAGGGGGGGCTATGGCTACACCTTC
-	TRBV4-1	TRBJ1-2	-	CASSQDGVYGYTF	TGCGCCAGCAGCCAAGACGGAGTCTATGGCTACACCTTC
-	TRBV7-8	TRBJ1-1	few	CASSGQPGYEAFF	TGTGCCAGCAGCGGACAGCCCGGGTATGAAGCTTTCTTT
TRBD2	TRBV6-6	TRBJ2-7	-	CASSFPGGSYEQYF	TGTGCCAGCAGCTTCCCGGGGGGCTCCTACGAGCAGTACTTC
-	TRBV12-3/TRBV12-4	TRBJ2-5	-	CASSLGVETQYF	TGTGCCAGCAGTTTAGGAGTGGAGACCCAGTACTTC
TRBD2	TRBV24-1	TRBJ2-1	-	CATSDSLASGANNEQFF	TGTGCCACCAGTGATTCCCTGGCTAGCGGGGCAAACAATGAGCAGTTCTTC
-	TRBV27	TRBJ2-1	-	CASSPGSLTYNEQFF	TGTGCCAGCAGTCCTGGGTCACTCACCTACAATGAGCAGTTCTTC
-	TRBV29-1	TRBJ2-3	-	CSVEFRADARDTQYF	TGCAGCGTTGAGTTTCGGGCCGATGCACGGGATACGCAGTATTTT
-	TRBV27	TRBJ1-2	-	CASSPWGIGYTF	TGTGCCAGCAGTCCCTGGGGGATTGGCTACACCTTC
-	TRBV15	TRBJ2-7	-	CATSRASSYEQYF	TGTGCCACCAGCAGAGCGAGTTCCTACGAGCAGTACTTC
-	TRBV5-1	TRBJ1-1	-	CASSLVADSYTEAFF	TGCGCCAGCAGCTTGGTCGCGGACAGCTACACTGAAGCTTTCTTT
-	TRBV2	TRBJ2-5	-	CASRRNRDETQYF	TGTGCCAGCAGGCGGAACAGGGACGAGACCCAGTACTTC
-	TRBV6-6	TRBJ1-1	once	CASNSPGLEAFF	TGTGCCAGCAACTCCCCGGGGCTTGAAGCTTTCTTT
-	TRBV7-9	TRBJ2-1	-	CASSADGPNEQFF	TGTGCCAGCAGCGCGGACGGACCCAATGAGCAGTTCTTC
TRBD2	TRBV18	TRBJ2-3	-	CASSPLAGASTDTQYF	TGTGCCAGCTCACCCTTAGCGGGGGCAAGCACAGATACGCAGTATTTT
TRBD1	TRBV5-4	TRBJ1-2	-	CASSYGGQDGYTF	TGTGCCAGCAGCTATGGGGGACAGGATGGCTACACCTTC
-	TRBV3-1/TRBV3-2	TRBJ1-1	-	CASSLAGRMNTEAFF	TGTGCCAGCAGCCTCGCGGGGAGAATGAACACTGAAGCTTTCTTT
-	TRBV6-2/TRBV6-3	TRBJ2-4	-	CASSFTRSGSAKNIQYF	TGTGCCAGCAGTTTCACTCGCAGTGGGTCCGCCAAAAACATTCAGTACTTC
TRBD1	TRBV19	TRBJ1-1	-	CASSIPGTGSENTEAFF	TGTGCCAGTAGTATACCCGGGACAGGGTCGGAGAACACTGAAGCTTTCTTT
-	TRBV3-1/TRBV3-2	TRBJ1-1	-	CASSQVAGVEAFF	TGTGCCAGCAGCCAAGTCGCAGGGGTTGAAGCTTTCTTT
TRBD1	TRBV5-4	TRBJ1-6	-	CASSLRQGSLSYNSPLHF	TGTGCCAGCAGCTTACGACAGGGGTCGTTGTCCTATAATTCACCCCTCCACTTT
-	TRBV27	TRBJ2-2	-	CASYLRGPWRGRPGELFF	TGTGCCAGCTACCTGCGGGGGCCATGGAGGGGAAGGCCCGGGGAGCTGTTTTTT
-	TRBV6-5	TRBJ2-1	-	CASSYVRGNEQFF	TGTGCCAGCAGTTACGTCAGGGGTAATGAGCAGTTCTTC
TRBD1	TRBV28	TRBJ1-1	-	CASSLDRVNTEAFF	TGTGCCAGCAGTTTAGACAGGGTGAACACTGAAGCTTTCTTT
TRBD1	TRBV19	TRBJ1-5	-	CASSIGTGSNQPQHF	TGTGCCAGTAGTATCGGGACAGGCAGCAATCAGCCCCAGCATTTT
-	TRBV19	TRBJ2-2	-	CASRHSGSGNTGELFF	TGTGCCAGTAGACACTCGGGTAGCGGGAACACCGGGGAGCTGTTTTTT
TRBD1	TRBV6-6	TRBJ2-7	-	CASRFPPGTGNHEQYF	TGTGCCAGCAGATTCCCCCCCGGGACAGGGAATCACGAGCAGTACTTC